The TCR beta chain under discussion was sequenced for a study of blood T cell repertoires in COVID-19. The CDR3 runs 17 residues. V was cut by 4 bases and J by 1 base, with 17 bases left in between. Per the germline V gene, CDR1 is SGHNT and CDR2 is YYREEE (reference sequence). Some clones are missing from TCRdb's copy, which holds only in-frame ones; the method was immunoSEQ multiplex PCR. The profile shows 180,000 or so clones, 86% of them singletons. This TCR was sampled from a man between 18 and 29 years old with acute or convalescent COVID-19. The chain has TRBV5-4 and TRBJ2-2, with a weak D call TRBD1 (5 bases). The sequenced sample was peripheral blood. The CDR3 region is CASSPPGRQVNTGELFF. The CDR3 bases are TGTGCCAGCAGCCCCCCAGGGCGGCAGGTGAACACCGGGGAGCTGTTTTTT.